One sample yielded the 8 T cell receptor beta chains listed below, sequenced in a study of T cell clonotyping in hematopoietic cell transplantation. The method was immunoSEQ multiplex PCR; TCRdb's version includes in-frame clones alone and lacks a portion of them. Here the sample spans about 7,500 clones, roughly 92% being singletons. The sample was PBMCs, taken 180 days after allogeneic stem cell transplant. These receptors all stem from a female patient aged 50-60 years who had an allogeneic stem cell transplant from an unrelated donor, so the T cells may come from the graft donor. Some clones in this sample may be carry-over from other donors' samples.

The CDR3 DNA reads TGTGCCAGCGGTGAGGCCGCAGGGGGATTACGGGAAAAACTGTTTTTT. It encodes CASGEAAGGLREKLFF. J is TRBJ1-4 and V is TRBV4-2, with 7 bases that match TRBD1. V was pared by 8 bases and J by 8 bases, with 17 bases of the junction left unmatched. Looked up from germline, CDR1 is LGHNA and CDR2 is YNFKEQ. CDR3 length equals 16 residues.

CDR3 coding DNA: TGTGCCAGCAGTTTACGGACTGACACTACAGATACGCAGTATTTT. Protein sequence: CASSLRTDTTDTQYF. The rearrangement joins TRBV28 to TRBJ2-3; the D gene is possibly TRBD2 (5 bases). This CDR3 is built from 15 residues. V dropped 2 bases and J dropped 3 bases, with 12 bases sitting between them. From germline, CDR1 is MDHEN and CDR2 SYDVKM. Supplemented by reference TRBV28 and TRBJ2-3, the full variable domain reads DVKVTQSSRYLVKRTGEKVFLECVQDMDHENMFWYRQDPGLGLRLIYFSYDVKMKEKGDIPEGYSVSREKKERFSLILESASTNQTSMYLCASSLRTDTTDTQYFGPGTRLTVL.

The sample holds a few counts of this clone. This chain links TRBV29-1 with TRBJ2-5; maybe TRBD1 (5 bases). The V gene's germline CDR1 is SQVTM and CDR2 ANQGSEA. The CDR3 extends over 14 amino acids. Trimming left V 3 bases short and J 9 bases short, with 20 bases between. The CDR3 nucleotides read TGCAGCGTTGATAAGGGGCAGGCCCAAGGGGCCCAGTACTTC. Its translation: CSVDKGQAQGAQYF.

The chain is built from TRBV7-6 and TRBJ2-3, with D hard to call. The germline V and J ends were trimmed by 5 bases and 4 bases, with 13 bases remaining between them. The germline CDR1 and CDR2 sequences are SGHVS and FNYEAQ. The CDR3 totals 14 residues. The CDR3 protein is CASSLSTPPDTQYF. The CDR3 DNA is TGTGCCAGCAGCCTCTCGACACCTCCAGATACGCAGTATTTT.

This chain uses TRBV5-1 with TRBJ1-1, with D tentatively TRBD1 (6 bases). The length of the CDR3 is 15 residues. The V and J ends lost 9 bases and 3 bases respectively, with 21 bases between them. From germline, CDR1 is SGHRS and CDR2 YFSETQ. The CDR3 coding sequence is TGCGCCACCACTCCATGGGGGCAGGGGCACACTGAAGCTTTCTTT. This gives the protein CATTPWGQGHTEAFF.

The chain joins TRBV19 to TRBJ1-3; 8 nucleotides align to TRBD1. The CDR3 is 15 residues long. Germline V gives CDR1 LNHDA, CDR2 SQIVND (reference sequence). J gave up 2 bases and V 4 bases, and 4 bases lay outside the gene matches. The CDR3 loop is CASSTRTGPGNTIYF. The CDR3 DNA is TGTGCCAGTAGTACCCGGACAGGGCCTGGAAACACCATATATTTT.

CDR3 sequence reads: CASSHTDGGGVKLFF. CDR3 bases: TGTGCCAGCAGCCACACGGATGGAGGAGGAGTAAAACTGTTTTTT. The chain combines TRBV7-9 with TRBJ1-4; D is undetermined. Trimming removed 5 bases at V and 10 bases at J, with 20 bases between. This CDR3 is built from 15 residues. CDR1 is SEHNR and CDR2 is FQNEAQ in the germline V gene (reference sequence).

In its sample, this clone was seen once. This chain joins TRBV10-3 and TRBJ2-3; the match to TRBD1 covers 7 bases. The CDR3 is 15 residues long. Trimming removed 7 bases from V and 4 bases from J; junction bases left unmatched: 11. Germline CDR1 and CDR2: ENHRY and SYGVKD. The CDR3 bases are TGTGCCATCAATCGGGAAACAGGGGCCCCAGATACGCAGTATTTT. Protein: CAINRETGAPDTQYF.